Each of the 21 T cell receptor beta chains below was sequenced from the same sample in a study of cytomegalovirus exposure and HLA in healthy donors (dated by TCRdb to about 2017). The library was prepared using the immunoSEQ multiplex PCR assay. For the multiplex PCR, a mixture combining 60 forward primers for TCR Vbeta segments and 13 reverse primers for TCR Jbeta segments was used. Here the immuneACCESS table is served through TCRdb, limited to in-frame sequences with V and J called. Missing clones are a known gap in these copies; in checked studies unresolved V genes cover under half, and the rest lacks a known reason. Here the sample has around 130,000 clones; roughly two thirds occur a single time. The ten biggest clones cover around 1.6% of the sample. Sample: PBMCs. These receptors all come from a man aged 25-40 years in good health and CMV-seropositive.

The chain combines TRBV6-1 with TRBJ2-7; D is unclear. There are 13 residues in the CDR3. V was trimmed by 4 bases and J by 3 bases, leaving 10 bases between them. The germline V gene encodes CDR1 MNHNS and CDR2 SASEGT. CDR3 DNA sequence: TGTGCCAGCAGTGTACATTCTTTCTACGAGCAGTACTTC. Protein sequence: CASSVHSFYEQYF.

V gene TRBV15 combines with J gene TRBJ2-7; 7 bases align to TRBD1. This CDR3 has 13 amino acids. Trimming cost V 6 bases and J 3 bases; bases outside gene matches: 5. CDR1 and CDR2 (germline): LNHNV, YYDKDF (reference sequence). In DNA form, the CDR3 reads TGTGCCACCAGGAAGGGGGCGGACTACGAGCAGTACTTC. It yields the protein CATRKGADYEQYF. The full variable domain, completed using reference TRBV15 and TRBJ2-7, is DAMVIQNPRYQVTQFGKPVTLSCSQTLNHNVMYWYQQKSSQAPKLLFHYYDKDFNNEADTPDNFQSRRPNTSFCFLDIRSPGLGDTAMYLCATRKGADYEQYFGPGTRLTVT.

The chain recombines TRBV6-1 with TRBJ2-7, with 8 bases identical to TRBD2. The CDR3 has 15 amino acids. Germline loops: CDR1 MNHNS, CDR2 SASEGT. After removal of 1 base from V and 4 bases from J, the junction contained 6 bases not matched to a gene. The CDR3 coding sequence is TGTGCCAGCAGTGAAGGGCTAGCGGGTGAATACGAGCAGTACTTC. Encoded protein: CASSEGLAGEYEQYF.

The V call is TRBV7-2, the J call TRBJ1-1; D gene ambiguous. The CDR3 spans 17 residues. Germline CDR1 SGHTA, CDR2 FQGNSA. V was shortened by 4 bases and J by 0 bases, with 18 bases between the two germline ends. CDR3 protein: CASSSFPGRTLNTEAFF. For the CDR3, the DNA is TGTGCCAGCAGCTCGTTTCCGGGCAGGACTTTGAACACTGAAGCTTTCTTT.

The chain joins TRBV7-3 to TRBJ2-1, with D perhaps matching TRBD2 (5 bases). The V end was cut by 0 bases, the J end by 2 bases, with 14 bases between. The V gene's germline CDR1 is SGHTA and CDR2 FQGTGA. The CDR3 contains 17 residues. The CDR3 sequence: CASSLTWVPGTYNEQFF. The CDR3 nucleotides read TGTGCCAGCAGCTTAACGTGGGTACCGGGAACCTACAATGAGCAGTTCTTC.

J is TRBJ2-1 and V is TRBV2; tentative D call: TRBD2 (6 bases). The length of the CDR3 is 14 residues. The germline V and J ends were trimmed by 4 bases and 6 bases, with 13 bases remaining between them. CDR1 is SNHLY, CDR2 FYNNEI, per germline. Written as DNA, the CDR3 is TGTGCCAGCAGTGGAGTAGCGGCCATCAATGAGCAGTTCTTC. It codes for CASSGVAAINEQFF.

The chain joins TRBV7-2 to TRBJ2-1; 8 nucleotides match TRBD2. The V gene's germline CDR1 is SGHTA and CDR2 FQGNSA. Losses at the gene ends were 5 bases for V and 2 bases for J; bases not matched to a gene: 8. The CDR3 is 16 amino acids. The CDR3, as DNA: TGTGCCAGCAGCCTACATAGCGGGACGACCTACAATGAGCAGTTCTTC. It yields the protein CASSLHSGTTYNEQFF.

The table lists this clone with a few counts. The chain recombines TRBV11-2 with TRBJ1-4; D gene ambiguous. Germline CDR1 reads SGHAT; CDR2 reads FQNNGV. V lost 3 bases to trimming and J lost 11 bases, with 19 bases between them. The CDR3 has 15 residues. The CDR3 DNA follows: TGTGCCAGCAGCTTGGGTTTTCCTCAACAGTGGAAACTGTTTTTT. Its protein is CASSLGFPQQWKLFF.

This chain joins TRBV2 and TRBJ2-1, with 9 bases aligning to TRBD2. Germline lookup yields CDR1 SNHLY and CDR2 FYNNEI. The CDR3 spans 18 residues. V was clipped by 4 bases and J by 7 bases; unmatched bases: 17. This chain's CDR3 is CASSGYWTSAKWRNEQFF. DNA of the CDR3: TGTGCCAGCAGTGGATATTGGACTAGCGCCAAGTGGAGGAATGAGCAGTTCTTC. The full variable domain, in which reference TRBV2 and TRBJ2-1 provide the parts outside the CDR3, is EPEVTQTPSHQVTQMGQEVILRCVPISNHLYFYWYRQILGQKVEFLVSFYNNEISEKSEIFDDQFSVERPDGSNFTLKIRSTKLEDSAMYFCASSGYWTSAKWRNEQFFGPGTRLTVL.

This chain uses TRBV10-3 with TRBJ2-1; 10 bases agree with TRBD2. Germline-derived CDR1 and CDR2 are ENHRY and SYGVKD. V shed 7 bases and J 6 bases; nucleotides not matched to a gene: 6. This CDR3 is built from 14 residues. The CDR3 coding sequence is TGTGCCATCAAGCAGACTAGCGGGTTCAATGAGCAGTTCTTC. It yields the protein CAIKQTSGFNEQFF.

V is TRBV5-8 and J is TRBJ2-7; weak D call: TRBD2 (6 bases). The CDR3 covers 16 residues. Trimming took 4 bases from V and 4 from J, leaving 21 bases between them. Germline CDR1 reads SGHTS; CDR2 reads YDEGEE. In nucleotides, the CDR3 is TGTGCCAGCAGCACCGGGGGTTACAACTTAAGGTACGAGCAGTACTTC. It specifies CASSTGGYNLRYEQYF.

The V gene is TRBV6-6, the J gene TRBJ2-3; 9 bases line up with TRBD2. CDR3 length: 16 residues. CDR1 and CDR2 from the germline V gene are MNHNY and SVGAGI (reference sequence). V dropped 3 bases and J dropped 3; count of bases not matched to a gene: 7. CDR3 in DNA: TGTGCCAGCAGTTATCCCCCTAGCGGGAAAACAGATACGCAGTATTTT. This gives the protein CASSYPPSGKTDTQYF.

The chain carries TRBV7-9 and TRBJ2-5; D gene unclear. From germline, CDR1 is SEHNR and CDR2 FQNEAQ (reference sequence). Deletions cut 2 bases from V and 7 bases from J, with 8 bases between. The CDR3 contains 12 residues. The chain's CDR3 is CASSLYPGTQYF. CDR3 in DNA: TGTGCCAGCAGCTTATACCCAGGGACCCAGTACTTC.

This clone was detected only once. The rearrangement links TRBV6-5 to TRBJ2-1; possibly TRBD2 for D (6 bases). Trimming removed 7 bases from V and 7 bases from J, with 14 bases in between. Germline loops: CDR1 MNHEY, CDR2 SVGAGI. The CDR3 is made up of 13 amino acids. This CDR3 reads CASKLLAANEQFF. CDR3 sequence (DNA): TGTGCCAGCAAATTATTAGCGGCTAATGAGCAGTTCTTC.

The chain recombines TRBV12-5 with TRBJ1-1; 11 bases align to TRBD1. The J segment lost 1 base and the V segment lost 6 bases, leaving 4 bases of the junction unmatched. Germline values: CDR1 LGHNT, CDR2 FRNRAP. The CDR3 sequence is 15 residues long. The CDR3 loop is CASGTGQGENTEAFF. CDR3 nucleotide sequence: TGTGCTAGTGGCACGGGACAGGGGGAGAACACTGAAGCTTTCTTT.

There are a few counts of this clone. The chain links TRBV29-1 to TRBJ1-1, with 7 bases aligning to TRBD1. CDR1 and CDR2 from the germline V gene are SQVTM and ANQGSEA. The CDR3 runs 13 residues. V lost 7 bases to trimming and J lost 1 base; unmatched junction nucleotides: 6. CDR3 region: CSASTGTNTEAFF. The CDR3 nucleotides read TGCAGCGCCTCGACAGGGACGAACACTGAAGCTTTCTTT.

V usage is TRBV6-1 and J usage is TRBJ1-1, with a tentative D call TRBD1 (5 bases). Trimming took 10 bases from V and 0 from J, leaving 12 bases between them. CDR3 size: 13 residues. In germline, CDR1 is MNHNS, CDR2 SASEGT. The chain's CDR3 is CATKTGMNTEAFF. The CDR3 nucleotides read TGTGCCACAAAAACAGGAATGAACACTGAAGCTTTCTTT.

The chain is built from TRBV5-4 and TRBJ2-5, with D maybe TRBD2 (5 bases). V was trimmed by 0 bases and J by 3 bases, leaving 15 bases between them. The CDR3 consists of 16 residues. Germline V gene data show CDR1 as SGHNT and CDR2 as YYREEE (reference sequence). DNA for the CDR3: TGTGCCAGCAGCTTGGCAGCGGCGGATAACAAAGAGACCCAGTACTTC. The encoded protein is CASSLAAADNKETQYF.

This clone was counted a few times. The chain combines TRBV14 with TRBJ2-1, with D tentatively TRBD2 (6 bases). The CDR3 contains 11 residues. Trimming took 11 bases from V and 4 from J, leaving 9 bases between them. The germline V gene encodes CDR1 SGHDN and CDR2 FVKESK. This chain's CDR3 is CACGMYNEQFF. In DNA, the CDR3 is TGTGCCTGCGGGATGTACAATGAGCAGTTCTTC.

The chain couples TRBV6-5 to TRBJ2-5, with TRBD1 identical over 8 bases. Judging by the DNA end, TRBJ2-7 fits better; the J call may be wrong. CDR1 is MNHEY and CDR2 is SVGAGI in the germline V gene. The CDR3 runs 16 residues. This CDR3 is CASSYSRQGFGDEQYF. The CDR3 DNA sequence: TGTGCCAGCAGTTACTCTCGACAGGGGTTTGGGGACGAGCAGTACTTC.

The J gene is TRBJ2-7, the V gene TRBV10-3, with a weak D call TRBD1 (5 bases). In germline, CDR1 is ENHRY, CDR2 SYGVKD. V was shortened by 6 bases and J by 3 bases, with 12 bases between the two germline ends. This CDR3 contains 13 residues. CDR3 residues: CAISLAQGYEQYF. In DNA form, the CDR3 reads TGTGCCATCAGCTTAGCCCAGGGCTACGAGCAGTACTTC.